This T cell receptor (beta chain) is from a study of OX40 agonist ivuxolimab in advanced cancers. Study-level background: The dose of intravenous ivuxolimab that patients received every 2 weeks ranged from 0.01 to 10 mg/kg. Participants could have had prior anti-PD-1, anti-PD-L1 or anti-CTLA-4 therapy, and around 40% had some. Whole-study results and caveats: In general, CD8+ T cells held more expanded clones than CD4+ did, on average.

Trimming removed 5 bases from V and 7 bases from J; junction bases left unmatched: 7. CDR1 MDHEN and CDR2 SYDVKM come from the germline V gene. The CDR3 runs 15 residues. Concerning this clone: Its specificity is unknown.

Anyone with autoimmune disease history or systemic immunosuppression was excluded. The repertoire was sequenced with immunoSEQ multiplex PCR; TCRdb's copy has only in-frame clones and lacks some. The data hold around 53,000 clones, with more than 70% observed a single time. This chain joins TRBV28 and TRBJ2-1, with 11 nucleotides matching TRBD2. The TCR originated in an adult with an advanced solid tumor such as melanoma, head and neck, liver or kidney cancer. Sequenced here: CD4+ or CD8+ T cells sorted from blood, sampled in a trial of the OX40 agonist ivuxolimab. The CDR3 DNA sequence: TGTGCCAGCAGTGAAACTAGCGGGAGAGGGAATGAGCAGTTCTTC. Translating it yields CASSETSGRGNEQFF.